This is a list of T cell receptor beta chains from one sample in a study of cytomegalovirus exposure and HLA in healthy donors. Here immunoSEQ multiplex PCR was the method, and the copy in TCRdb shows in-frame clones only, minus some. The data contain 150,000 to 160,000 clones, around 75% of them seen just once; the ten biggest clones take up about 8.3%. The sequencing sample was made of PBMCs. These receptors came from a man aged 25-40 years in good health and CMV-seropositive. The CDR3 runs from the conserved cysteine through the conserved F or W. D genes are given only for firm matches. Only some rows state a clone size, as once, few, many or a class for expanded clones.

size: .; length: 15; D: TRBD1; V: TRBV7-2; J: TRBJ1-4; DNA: TGTGCCAGCAGCTTGGGACAGGGGGTGGGTGAAAAACTGTTTTTT; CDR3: CASSLGQGVGEKLFF
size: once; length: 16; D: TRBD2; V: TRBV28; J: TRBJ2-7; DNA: TGTGCCAGCAGTTTAGCGCTGGGCGGGAGCTCCTACGAGCAGTACTTC; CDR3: CASSLALGGSSYEQYF
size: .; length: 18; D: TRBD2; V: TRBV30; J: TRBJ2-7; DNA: TGTGCCTGGAGCCGGTGGACTAGCGGTCCTGAATTCTCCTACGAGCAGTACTTC; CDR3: CAWSRWTSGPEFSYEQYF
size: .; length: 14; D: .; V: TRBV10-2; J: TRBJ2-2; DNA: TGCGCCAGCGGCCTCGGTAGCATCACCGGGGAGCTGTTTTTT; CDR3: CASGLGSITGELFF
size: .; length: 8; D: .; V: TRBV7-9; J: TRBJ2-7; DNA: TGTGCCAGCAGCCTACCGTACTTC; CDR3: CASSLPYF
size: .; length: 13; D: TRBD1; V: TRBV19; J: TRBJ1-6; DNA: TGTGCCAGTAATGACAGGGTAGAGGGACCCCTCCACTTT; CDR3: CASNDRVEGPLHF
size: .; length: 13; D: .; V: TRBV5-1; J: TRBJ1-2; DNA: TGCGCCAGCAGCTTGGGCCAGTTCTATGGCTACACCTTC; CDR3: CASSLGQFYGYTF
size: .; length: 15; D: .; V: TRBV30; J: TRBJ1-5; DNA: TGTGCCTGGAGCGCCGGGACAATTAGCAATCAGCCCCAGCATTTT; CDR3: CAWSAGTISNQPQHF
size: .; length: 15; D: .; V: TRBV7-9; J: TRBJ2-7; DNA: TGTGCCAGCAGCTTGACAAGGGACACCTCCTACGAGCAGTACTTC; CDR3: CASSLTRDTSYEQYF
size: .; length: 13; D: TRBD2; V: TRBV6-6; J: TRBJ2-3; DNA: TGTGCCAGCAGGACCGGGAGGGGGGATACGCAGTATTTT; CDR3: CASRTGRGDTQYF
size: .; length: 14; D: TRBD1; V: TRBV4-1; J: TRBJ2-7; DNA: TGCGCCAGCAGCCAGGGACAGGCGGTTGGGGGGCAGTACTTC; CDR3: CASSQGQAVGGQYF
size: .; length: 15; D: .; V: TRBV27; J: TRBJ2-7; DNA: TGTGCCAGCAGTTTAAGGGGGGGGTTGAGCTACGAGCAGTACTTC; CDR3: CASSLRGGLSYEQYF
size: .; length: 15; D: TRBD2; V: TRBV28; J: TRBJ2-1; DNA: TGTGCCAGCAGTCCAGGGACTAGCGCCTACAATGAGCAGTTCTTC; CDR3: CASSPGTSAYNEQFF
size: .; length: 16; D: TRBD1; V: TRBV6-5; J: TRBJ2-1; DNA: TGTGCCAGCAGTTTCCGGCCGGGACAGAAGTACAATGAGCAGTTCTTC; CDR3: CASSFRPGQKYNEQFF
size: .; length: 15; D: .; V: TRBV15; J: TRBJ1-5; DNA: TGTGCCACCAGCAGAGATCTCGGGAGCAATCAGCCCCAGCATTTT; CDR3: CATSRDLGSNQPQHF
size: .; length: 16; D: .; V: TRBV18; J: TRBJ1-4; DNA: TGTGCCAGCTCACTCGGGGACACTGCAACTAATGAAAAACTGTTTTTT; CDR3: CASSLGDTATNEKLFF
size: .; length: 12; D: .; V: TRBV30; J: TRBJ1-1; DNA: TGTGCCTGGACCCCCGTGGAGATTGAAGCTTTCTTT; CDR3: CAWTPVEIEAFF
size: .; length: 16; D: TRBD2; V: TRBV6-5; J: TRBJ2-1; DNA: TGTGCCAGCAGTTACGCAGGCGGGAGCTCCTACAATGAGCAGTTCTTC; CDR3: CASSYAGGSSYNEQFF
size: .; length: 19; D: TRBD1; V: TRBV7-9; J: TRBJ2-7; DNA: TGTGCCAGCAGCTTGGAACCGGGACAGGTTGGGTTTTTGCGCTACGAGCAGTACTTC; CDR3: CASSLEPGQVGFLRYEQYF
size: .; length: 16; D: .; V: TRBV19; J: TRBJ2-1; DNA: TGTGCCAGTACCCCTGAGAGCGATATCTCCTACAATGAGCAGTTCTTC; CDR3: CASTPESDISYNEQFF
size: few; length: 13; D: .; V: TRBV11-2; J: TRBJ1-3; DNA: TGTGCCAGCAGCTTGACAGAATTACACACCATATATTTT; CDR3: CASSLTELHTIYF
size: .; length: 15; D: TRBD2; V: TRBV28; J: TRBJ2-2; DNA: TGTGCCAGCACCGCGACTAGCGGGAACACCGGGGAGCTGTTTTTT; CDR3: CASTATSGNTGELFF
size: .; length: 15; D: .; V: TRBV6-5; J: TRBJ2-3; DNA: TGTGCCAGCACCCAAGCGGGCGCTAGCACAGATACGCAGTATTTT; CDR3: CASTQAGASTDTQYF
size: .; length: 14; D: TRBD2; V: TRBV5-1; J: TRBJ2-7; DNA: TGCGCCAGCAGCTTCATTAGCGGGAGTGAAGAGCAGTACTTC; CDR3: CASSFISGSEEQYF
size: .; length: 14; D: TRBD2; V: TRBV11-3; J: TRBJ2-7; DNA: TGTGCCAGCAGCCCAGGGGGGACTAGCGGGCAGCAGTACTTC; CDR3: CASSPGGTSGQQYF
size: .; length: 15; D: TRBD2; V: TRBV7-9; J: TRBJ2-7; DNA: TGTGCCAGCAGCTCCGGACTAGCGGGAGGCTACGAGCAGTACTTC; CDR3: CASSSGLAGGYEQYF
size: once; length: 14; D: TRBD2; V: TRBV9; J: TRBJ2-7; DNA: TGTGCCAGCAGCGTAGGCAGCGGGGGGGGCGAGCAGTACTTC; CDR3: CASSVGSGGGEQYF